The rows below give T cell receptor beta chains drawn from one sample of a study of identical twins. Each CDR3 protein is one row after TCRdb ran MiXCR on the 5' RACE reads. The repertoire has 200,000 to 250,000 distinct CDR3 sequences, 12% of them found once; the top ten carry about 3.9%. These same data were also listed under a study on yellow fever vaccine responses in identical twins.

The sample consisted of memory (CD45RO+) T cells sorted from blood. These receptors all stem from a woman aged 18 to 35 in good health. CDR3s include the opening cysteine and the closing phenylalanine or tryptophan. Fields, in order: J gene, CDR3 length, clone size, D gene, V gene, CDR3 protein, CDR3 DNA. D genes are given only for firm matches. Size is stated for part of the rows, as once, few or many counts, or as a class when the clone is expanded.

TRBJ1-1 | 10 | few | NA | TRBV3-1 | CASIRGEAFF | TGTGCCAGCATCAGGGGTGAAGCTTTCTTT
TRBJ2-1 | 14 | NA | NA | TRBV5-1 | CASSLEDSYNEQFF | TGCGCCAGCAGCTTGGAGGACTCCTACAATGAGCAGTTCTTC
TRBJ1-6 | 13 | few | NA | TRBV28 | CASLGTFSSPLHF | TGTGCCAGCCTGGGGACCTTCTCTTCACCCCTCCACTTT
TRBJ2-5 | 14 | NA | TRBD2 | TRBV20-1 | CSARLAGGRETQYF | TGCAGTGCTAGACTAGCGGGAGGGCGAGAGACCCAGTACTTC
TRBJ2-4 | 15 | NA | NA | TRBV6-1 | CASSAKAVAKNIQYF | TGTGCCAGCAGTGCTAAAGCCGTAGCCAAAAACATTCAGTACTTC
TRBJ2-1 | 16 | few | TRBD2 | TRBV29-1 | CSVPRPTSGRYDEQFF | TGCAGCGTCCCACGGCCGACTAGCGGGAGGTACGATGAGCAGTTCTTC
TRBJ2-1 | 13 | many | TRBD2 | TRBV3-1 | CASRTSGGNEQFF | TGTGCCAGCCGGACTAGCGGGGGAAATGAGCAGTTCTTC
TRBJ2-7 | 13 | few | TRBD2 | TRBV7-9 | CASSKAGGWEQYF | TGTGCCAGCAGCAAAGCGGGGGGATGGGAGCAGTACTTC
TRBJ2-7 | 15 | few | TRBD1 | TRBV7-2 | CASSKIRGSSYEQYF | TGTGCCAGCAGCAAAATCAGGGGGTCCTCCTACGAGCAGTACTTC
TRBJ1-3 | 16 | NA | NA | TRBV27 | CASSTRPPSSGNTIYF | TGTGCCAGCAGCACAAGACCCCCGAGCTCTGGAAACACCATATATTTT
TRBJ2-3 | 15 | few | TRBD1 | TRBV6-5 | CASSNRDRSTDTQYF | TGTGCCAGCAGTAACCGGGACAGAAGCACAGATACGCAGTATTTT
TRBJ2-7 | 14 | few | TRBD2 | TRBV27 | CASTLGRGPYEQYF | TGTGCCAGCACCTTGGGGAGGGGACCCTACGAGCAGTACTTC
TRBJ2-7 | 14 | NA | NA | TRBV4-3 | CASSQGLGGYEQYF | TGCGCCAGCAGCCAAGGACTAGGAGGCTACGAGCAGTACTTC
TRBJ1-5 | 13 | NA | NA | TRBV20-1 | CSVRDYSNQPQHF | TGCAGTGTCAGGGATTATAGCAATCAGCCCCAGCATTTT
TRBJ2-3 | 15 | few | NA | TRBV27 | CASSPGWGGTDTQYF | TGTGCCAGCAGTCCGGGTTGGGGTGGCACAGATACGCAGTATTTT
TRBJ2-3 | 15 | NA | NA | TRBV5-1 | CASSVGGQGTDTQYF | TGCGCCAGCAGCGTTGGAGGGCAGGGCACAGATACGCAGTATTTT
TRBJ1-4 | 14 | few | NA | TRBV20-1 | CSARDFSRNEKLFF | TGCAGTGCTAGAGATTTCAGCCGTAATGAAAAACTGTTTTTT
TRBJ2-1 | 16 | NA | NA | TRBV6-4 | CASSDSQVSSYNEQFF | TGTGCCAGCAGTGACTCGCAGGTGAGCTCCTACAATGAGCAGTTCTTC
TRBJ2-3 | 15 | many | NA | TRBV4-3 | CASSQTGAPPDTQYF | TGCGCCAGCAGCCAAACGGGAGCCCCACCAGATACGCAGTATTTT
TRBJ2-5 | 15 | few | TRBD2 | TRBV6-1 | CASGAAGGWGETQYF | TGTGCCTCGGGGGCAGCGGGAGGGTGGGGGGAGACCCAGTACTTC
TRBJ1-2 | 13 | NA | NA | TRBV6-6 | CASSGFSNYGYTF | TGTGCCAGCAGCGGATTTTCTAACTATGGCTACACCTTC
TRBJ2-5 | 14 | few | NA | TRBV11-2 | CASSRRDTQETQYF | TGTGCCAGCAGCCGAAGGGATACCCAAGAGACCCAGTACTTC
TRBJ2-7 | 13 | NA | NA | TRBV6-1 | CASKYAKSREQYF | TGTGCCAGCAAGTACGCCAAGAGTAGGGAGCAGTACTTC
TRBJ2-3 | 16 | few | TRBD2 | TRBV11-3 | CASSLGLAGQADTQYF | TGTGCCAGCAGCCTGGGACTAGCGGGGCAGGCAGATACGCAGTATTTT
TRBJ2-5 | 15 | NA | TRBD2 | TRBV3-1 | CASSQIGGASETQYF | TGTGCCAGCAGCCAGATCGGGGGGGCGTCGGAAACCCAGTACTTC
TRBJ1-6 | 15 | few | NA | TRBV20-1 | CSAQGGGSNNSPLHF | TGCAGTGCTCAGGGAGGGGGGTCCAATAATTCACCCCTCCACTTT